A selection of T cell receptor beta chains follows, all from one sample in a study of OX40 agonist ivuxolimab in advanced cancers. The method was immunoSEQ multiplex PCR; TCRdb's version includes in-frame clones alone and lacks a portion of them. This sample has roughly 67,000 clones, with roughly 80% found just once. The input for sequencing was CD4+ or CD8+ T cells sorted from blood, taken in a trial of the OX40 agonist ivuxolimab. The receptors were gathered from an adult with an advanced solid tumor such as melanoma, head and neck, liver or kidney cancer. Each CDR3 is given with its conserved first and last residue.

v_gene	j_gene	CDR3aa
TRBV5-6	TRBJ2-1	CASSLGLAGNNEQFF
TRBV7-8	TRBJ2-7	CASSLAQTRGEQYF
TRBV28	TRBJ1-5	CASSLPLLGSNQPQHF
TRBV11-2	TRBJ2-5	CASSLEAWTSGQETQYF
TRBV19	TRBJ1-5	CASSIGPNQPQHF
TRBV9	TRBJ2-5	CASSAGTVQETQYF
TRBV7-9	TRBJ2-7	CASSLLGTNSYEQYF
TRBV4-1	TRBJ1-1	CASSQGENTEAFF
TRBV5-6	TRBJ1-6	CASSNPYNSPLHF
TRBV9	TRBJ1-2	CASSAPIYGYTF
TRBV7-2	TRBJ2-1	CASSLAMGPEQFF
TRBV12-5	TRBJ2-3	CASGLPRLAGGRTDTQYF
TRBV19	TRBJ2-1	CASSMGSYNEQFF
TRBV6-6	TRBJ2-7	CASSYREQYF
TRBV11-2	TRBJ1-1	CASSIPFRTGSEAFF
TRBV7-2	TRBJ2-3	CASSLQAGVLSDTQYF
TRBV5-1	TRBJ1-6	CASSFRTGQNSPLHF
TRBV30	TRBJ2-7	CACKGVTSYEQYF
TRBV7-2	TRBJ2-3	CASSQDVREWTDTQYF
TRBV19	TRBJ2-1	CASSSGAAAYNEQFF
TRBV28	TRBJ1-1	CASSSGRINTEAFF
TRBV2	TRBJ1-4	CASSEGTELNEKLFF
TRBV5-4	TRBJ1-1	CASSKAQSANTEAFF
TRBV6-4	TRBJ2-1	CASSPSGGYDEQFF
TRBV28	TRBJ1-5	CASTYGGGRSNQPQHF
TRBV28	TRBJ1-4	CASRDARYREGEKLFF
TRBV7-2	TRBJ2-7	CASSTDTHEQYF
TRBV4-3	TRBJ2-4	CASSQESGRAKNIQYF
TRBV10-3	TRBJ2-1	CAISESGGFVVGGSYNEQFF
TRBV15	TRBJ1-3	CATSRDPAVGNTIYF
TRBV4-3	TRBJ1-4	CASSQPGQGYEKLFF
TRBV4-3	TRBJ2-5	CASSQDGTGSMPQYF
TRBV6-1	TRBJ1-5	CASSEVGTGGSSVPDPQHF
TRBV6-5	TRBJ1-1	CASNGNMNTEAFF
TRBV18	TRBJ2-1	CASSPSPGDYNEQFF
TRBV19	TRBJ2-2	CAILGQGRAGELFF
TRBV19	TRBJ2-7	CASSIGGSYEQYF
TRBV7-3	TRBJ2-3	CASSFLGGTDTQYF
TRBV6-6	TRBJ2-7	CASSYMTAYEQYF
TRBV5-4	TRBJ1-1	CASNPVGANTEAFF
TRBV5-4	TRBJ1-2	CASGLEGVRANYGYTF
TRBV5-1	TRBJ2-1	CASSLGQLPDEQFF
TRBV10-3	TRBJ1-1	CAIRRQGNTEAFF